The T cell receptor beta chain under discussion was sequenced for a study of molecular identifiers for immune sequencing clone quantification. Overall study context: In the replicates, RNA derived from about 19,000 or 110,000 naive CD8 cells was divided into five parts, and four were sequenced. General study results and limits: Underestimation of highly expanded clone sizes could arise where identical TCR molecules share a barcode.

Each CDR3 protein gets one entry after TCRdb re-called the PCR reads with MiXCR. Here the sample spans fewer than 350,000 distinct CDR3 sequences, roughly a quarter being singletons. Comment on this clonotype: No antigen is known for it.

The CDR3 covers 21 residues. CDR1 and CDR2 (germline): SGHDN, FVKESK. Unmatched junction bases numbered 20, after V lost 4 bases and J lost 1 base. This chain connects TRBV14 to TRBJ2-3, with 10 positions matching TRBD2. This clonotype originated in a human donor in good health. Some libraries in this study had Jurkat cell RNA spiked in. Sequences were obtained from naive CD8+ T cells from blood, with Jurkat cell RNA spiked in. Subset denoted: FACS-sorted CD8+CD4-CCR7+CD45RA+ naive T cells. The CDR3 here is CASSPPFLVLAGEVGTDTQYF. Here the CDR3 DNA reads TGTGCCAGCAGCCCCCCGTTTTTGGTCCTAGCGGGAGAGGTCGGCACAGATACGCAGTATTTT.